This T cell receptor (beta chain) was found in a study of radiation and T cells in renal cell carcinoma. TCRdb's copy holds only in-frame clones and misses some; the assay was immunoSEQ multiplex PCR. Of 150,000 or so clones in the sample, roughly 83% were seen once. CDR1 is SGHTA and CDR2 is FQGNSA in the germline V gene. This CDR3 contains 15 residues. Germline trimming cut 5 bases from V and 5 bases from J; bases unmatched to any gene: 7. Overall study findings and caveats: Top tumor clonotypes rose in blood 2 weeks post-radiation, then contracted.

Stated time point: baseline pretreatment blood. Treatment defined: 15 Gy SBRT to primary tumor, nephrectomy 4 weeks later. Details on this clone: Its antigen is still unknown.

The V gene is TRBV7-2, the J gene TRBJ2-1; the match to TRBD1 covers 9 bases. The sequence was obtained from a woman between 45 and 65 years old with renal cell carcinoma. The sequencing here drew on blood, taken from a patient whose treatment included radiotherapy and nephrectomy. Here the CDR3 DNA reads TGTGCCAGCAGCCTCGGGACAGGGTACCACAATGAGCAGTTCTTC. It encodes CASSLGTGYHNEQFF.